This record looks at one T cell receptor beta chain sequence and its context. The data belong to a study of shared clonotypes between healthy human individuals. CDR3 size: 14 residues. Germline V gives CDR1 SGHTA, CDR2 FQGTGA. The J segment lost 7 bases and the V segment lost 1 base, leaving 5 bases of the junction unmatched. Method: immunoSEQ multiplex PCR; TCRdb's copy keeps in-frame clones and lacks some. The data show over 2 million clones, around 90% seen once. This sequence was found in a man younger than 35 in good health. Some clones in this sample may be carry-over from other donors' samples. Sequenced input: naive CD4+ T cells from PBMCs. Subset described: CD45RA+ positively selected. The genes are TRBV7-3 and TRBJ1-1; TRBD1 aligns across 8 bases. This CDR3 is CASSLMSGTGEAFF. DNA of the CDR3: TGTGCCAGCAGCTTAATGAGTGGGACAGGTGAAGCTTTCTTT.